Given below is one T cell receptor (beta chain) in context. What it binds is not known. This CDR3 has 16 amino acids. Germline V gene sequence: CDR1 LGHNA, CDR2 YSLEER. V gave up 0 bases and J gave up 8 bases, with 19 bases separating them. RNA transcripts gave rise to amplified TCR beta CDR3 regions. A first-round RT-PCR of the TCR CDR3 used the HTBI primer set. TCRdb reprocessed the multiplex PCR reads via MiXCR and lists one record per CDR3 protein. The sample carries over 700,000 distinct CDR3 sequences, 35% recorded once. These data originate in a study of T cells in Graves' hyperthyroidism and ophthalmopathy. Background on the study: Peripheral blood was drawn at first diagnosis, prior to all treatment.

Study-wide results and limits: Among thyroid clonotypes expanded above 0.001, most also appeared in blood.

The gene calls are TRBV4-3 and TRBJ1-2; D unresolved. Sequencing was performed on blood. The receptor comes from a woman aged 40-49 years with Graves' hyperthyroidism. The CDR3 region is CASSQDPSRAGSGYTF. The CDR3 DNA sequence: TGCGCCAGCAGCCAAGACCCCTCCCGGGCCGGGTCGGGCTACACCTTC.